One sample yielded the 24 T cell receptor beta chains listed below, sequenced in a study of blood T cell repertoires in COVID-19 (dated by TCRdb to 2019 to 2021). Receptor libraries were prepared by the immunoSEQ multiplex PCR assay. Held by TCRdb, this immuneACCESS table contains in-frame sequences only and omits some clones. Under half of the omission traces to an unresolved V gene where checked; the cause of the rest is unknown. Here the sample has 100,000 or so clones; 65% to 90% occur a single time. Together, the top ten hold 2% to 3% of the sample. The sample was PBMCs or T cells enriched from blood (not recorded which). Every receptor here comes from a woman aged 45-65 years who had recovered from COVID-19.

The J gene is TRBJ1-5, the V gene TRBV3-1 (or the pseudogene TRBV3-2); a weak D match, TRBD1 (5 bases). Germline V CDR1 and CDR2: LGHDT, YNNKEL (reference sequence). The CDR3 is 17 amino acids. V lost 6 bases and J 1 base, leaving 19 bases between the germline ends. In DNA, the CDR3 is TGTGCCAGCAGGCCAATGGCGACAGTTCGCAGCAATCAGCCCCAGCATTTT. This gives the protein CASRPMATVRSNQPQHF.

This clone occurred a few times. CDR3: CATSSGQTYSPLHF. CDR3 in DNA: TGTGCCACCAGCAGCGGACAGACTTATTCACCCCTCCACTTT. The chain links TRBV15 to TRBJ1-6; TRBD1 might be the D (6 bases). This CDR3 is 14 amino acids long. V was pared by 3 bases and J by 8 bases, with 11 bases between. Germline-derived CDR1 and CDR2 are LNHNV and YYDKDF (reference sequence). Full variable domain (missing parts from reference TRBV15 and TRBJ1-6): DAMVIQNPRYQVTQFGKPVTLSCSQTLNHNVMYWYQQKSSQAPKLLFHYYDKDFNNEADTPDNFQSRRPNTSFCFLDIRSPGLGDTAMYLCATSSGQTYSPLHFGNGTRLTVT.

The chain uses TRBV10-3 and TRBJ2-7; D is perhaps TRBD2 (6 bases). The CDR3 is 14 residues long. Germline loops: CDR1 ENHRY, CDR2 SYGVKD. Trimming pared 6 bases from V and 0 bases from J, leaving 12 bases between. CDR3 nucleotides: TGTGCCATCAGGGCGGGACGGAACTCCTACGAGCAGTACTTC. Translation: CAIRAGRNSYEQYF.

This chain connects TRBV7-2 to TRBJ2-7, with TRBD2 matching over 10 bases. J gave up 4 bases and V 4 bases, and 13 bases lay outside the gene matches. Germline lookup yields CDR1 SGHTA and CDR2 FQGNSA. This CDR3 is built from 17 residues. The CDR3 reads CASSSRSKTSGHYEQYF. The CDR3 coding sequence is TGTGCCAGCAGCTCCCGTTCGAAGACTAGCGGGCATTACGAGCAGTACTTC.

The chain links TRBV7-3 to TRBJ1-6; a weak D match, TRBD1 (5 bases). Germline V gene lookup returns CDR1 SGHTA and CDR2 FQGTGA. CDR3 length: 15 residues. V was clipped by 1 base and J by 7 bases, with 11 bases between them. The CDR3 DNA reads as TGTGCCAGCAGCTTAAATCCAGGGTCCAATTCACCCCTCCACTTT. Translation gives CASSLNPGSNSPLHF.

V gene TRBV27 combines with J gene TRBJ2-3; D may be TRBD2 (5 bases). From germline, CDR1 is MNHEY and CDR2 SMNVEV (reference sequence). Trimming left V 10 bases short and J 4 bases short, with 12 bases between. The CDR3 has 12 amino acids. Here the CDR3 reads CATSRVPDTQYF. CDR3 in DNA: TGTGCCACCTCGCGGGTGCCAGATACGCAGTATTTT.

The chain uses TRBV24-1 and TRBJ1-1; D is undetermined. Trimming cost V 5 bases and J 6 bases, with 12 bases left between them. This CDR3 comprises 13 residues. CDR1 is KGHDR, CDR2 SFDVKD, per germline. The CDR3 nucleotides are TGTGCCACCAGTGCGGGGAAGTCTCCTGAAGCTTTCTTT. It is translated as CATSAGKSPEAFF.

DNA of the CDR3: TGTGCCATCAGCGAGACTACTAACTATGGCTACACCTTC. Its translation: CAISETTNYGYTF. The chain carries TRBV10-3 and TRBJ1-2; no clear D. This CDR3 contains 13 residues. Trimming pared 6 bases from V and 0 bases from J, leaving 8 bases between. Germline-derived CDR1 and CDR2 are ENHRY and SYGVKD.

This clone was observed a single time. V gene TRBV6-1 combines with J gene TRBJ2-7; no definite D call. V dropped 3 bases and J dropped 2 bases, with 23 bases sitting between them. Germline V gene data show CDR1 as MNHNS and CDR2 as SASEGT. This CDR3 is built from 18 residues. The CDR3, as DNA: TGTGCCAGCAGTGACAATCTAGTATGGAGAGGATCCACCTACGAGCAGTACTTC. This codes for CASSDNLVWRGSTYEQYF.

The chain uses TRBV18 and TRBJ1-1; 7 bases agree with TRBD1. The germline gives CDR1 KGHSH, CDR2 LQKENI. J was trimmed by 1 base and V by 7 bases; bases with no gene match: 9. This CDR3 has 15 amino acids. In nucleotides, the CDR3 is TGTGCCAGCTTAGGGGACAGCCAAGGGAACACTGAAGCTTTCTTT. It translates to CASLGDSQGNTEAFF.

In this sample, this clone turned up once. This sequence joins TRBV5-4 and TRBJ2-7, with D maybe TRBD1 (5 bases). V gave up 4 bases and J gave up 6 bases, with 17 bases separating them. Germline CDR1 is SGHNT and CDR2 is YYREEE (reference sequence). The CDR3 contains 14 residues. CDR3 loop: CASSGPGRVTEQYF. The CDR3 DNA is TGTGCCAGCAGCGGCCCTGGCAGGGTAACCGAGCAGTACTTC.

For the CDR3, the DNA is TGCGCCAGCAGCTTGGATCTGTTCACCGGGGAGCTGTTTTTT. This gives the protein CASSLDLFTGELFF. The chain links TRBV5-1 to TRBJ2-2; unclear D gene. Germline V gene lookup returns CDR1 SGHRS and CDR2 YFSETQ. The CDR3 contains 14 residues. V was pared by 0 bases and J by 4 bases, with 7 bases between.

The chain joins TRBV5-1 to TRBJ1-2, with 12 bases fitting TRBD1. This CDR3 has 15 amino acids. J was trimmed by 8 bases and V by 5 bases; bases with no gene match: 10. Germline CDR1 reads SGHRS; CDR2 reads YFSETQ. CDR3 sequence reads: CASSQEGQGAGGYTF. CDR3 nucleotides: TGCGCCAGCAGTCAGGAGGGACAGGGGGCTGGAGGCTACACCTTC.

The V call is TRBV19, the J call TRBJ1-5; a weak D match, TRBD1 (6 bases). CDR3 length: 15 residues. Trimming shortened V by 3 bases and J by 0 bases, and 9 bases separated the two germline ends. Germline loops: CDR1 LNHDA, CDR2 SQIVND (reference sequence). CDR3 protein: CASSMGTISNQPQHF. CDR3 sequence (DNA): TGTGCCAGTAGTATGGGGACAATTAGCAATCAGCCCCAGCATTTT.

The gene calls are TRBV2 and TRBJ2-5; the D is unclear. This CDR3 has 11 residues. V was clipped by 8 bases and J by 7 bases, with 11 bases between them. CDR1 is SNHLY and CDR2 is FYNNEI in the germline V gene. The CDR3 nucleotides are TGTGCCAGCCAAGCATCTGGGACCCAGTACTTC. Translated: CASQASGTQYF.

The chain is built from TRBV6-1 and TRBJ1-2, with TRBD1 matching over 7 bases. CDR3 length: 15 amino acids. The germline CDR1 and CDR2 sequences are MNHNS and SASEGT. Trimming removed 1 base from V and 1 base from J; junction bases left unmatched: 3. CDR3 sequence reads: CASSEGTGLNYGYTF. The CDR3 nucleotides read TGTGCCAGCAGTGAAGGGACAGGCCTTAACTATGGCTACACCTTC.

This clone appeared a single time. V gene TRBV7-9 combines with J gene TRBJ2-1, with TRBD1 matching 12 bases. This CDR3 is built from 19 residues. CDR1 and CDR2 from the germline V gene are SEHNR and FQNEAQ (reference sequence). Losses at the gene ends were 0 bases for V and 5 bases for J; bases not matched to a gene: 11. The CDR3, as DNA: TGTGCCAGCAGCTTAGCGGGGGACAGGGGGCGCTTTTCCAACAATGAGCAGTTCTTC. The encoded protein is CASSLAGDRGRFSNNEQFF.

J is TRBJ1-1 and V is TRBV4-2; 12 positions match TRBD1. This CDR3 has 18 residues. V was clipped by 4 bases and J by 5 bases; unmatched bases: 14. The germline V gene encodes CDR1 LGHNA and CDR2 YNFKEQ. The CDR3 DNA reads TGTGCCAGCAGCCTTACCCCCGGGACAGGGGGCGGGGAGACTGAAGCTTTCTTT. This sequence encodes CASSLTPGTGGGETEAFF.

This chain links TRBV5-1 with TRBJ2-5; 15 positions agree with TRBD2. V gave up 4 bases and J gave up 2 bases; unmatched junction bases: 6. Germline V lookup: CDR1 SGHRS, CDR2 YFSETQ. The CDR3 covers 17 residues. The CDR3 nucleotides are TGCGCCAGCAGCGCCGGGACTAGCGGGAGGTCGCAAGAGACCCAGTACTTC. Its translation: CASSAGTSGRSQETQYF.

The table lists this clone with a few counts. V gene TRBV10-3 combines with J gene TRBJ2-2, with TRBD1 identical over 7 bases. Germline loops: CDR1 ENHRY, CDR2 SYGVKD. The CDR3 is made up of 17 amino acids. V was pared by 7 bases and J by 1 base, with 12 bases of the junction left unmatched. Here the CDR3 DNA reads TGTGCCATCAATAGAAAGGGGGCATCAGAGAACACCGGGGAGCTGTTTTTT. It is translated as CAINRKGASENTGELFF.

The CDR3 here is CASSMGTASGGVDEQFF. As DNA, the CDR3 is TGTGCCAGTAGTATGGGTACGGCTAGCGGGGGGGTCGATGAGCAGTTCTTC. The chain is built from TRBV19 and TRBJ2-1; 12 bases match TRBD2. Germline V gene sequence: CDR1 LNHDA, CDR2 SQIVND (reference sequence). The CDR3 loop spans 17 amino acids. V trimming: 3 bases; J trimming: 8 bases; junction bases outside the gene matches: 11.

The gene calls are TRBV5-8 and TRBJ1-6; 9 bases align to TRBD1. Germline V gives CDR1 SGHTS, CDR2 YDEGEE. V shed 3 bases and J 10 bases; nucleotides not matched to a gene: 8. The length of the CDR3 is 15 residues. DNA for the CDR3: TGTGCCAGCAGCTCCCCGACAGGGGGAGGGTCACCCCTCCACTTT. Its protein product is CASSSPTGGGSPLHF.

The chain couples TRBV13 to TRBJ1-1; D perhaps matches TRBD1 (5 bases). The CDR3 is 12 amino acids. Germline V gene sequence: CDR1 PRHDT, CDR2 FYEKMQ (reference sequence). V shed 2 bases and J shed 12 bases, with 13 bases lying between them. CDR3 in DNA: TGTGCCAGCAGCTTACTACAGGATTTGTCTTTCTTT. Its protein product is CASSLLQDLSFF.

This clone was seen only once. The chain couples TRBV3-1 (or the pseudogene TRBV3-2) to TRBJ2-7, with D unclear. V lost 0 bases and J 5 bases, leaving 17 bases between the germline ends. CDR3 size: 16 residues. The germline CDR1 and CDR2 sequences are LGHDT and YNNKEL (reference sequence). The CDR3 is CASSQEERFGSHEQYF. CDR3 DNA: TGTGCCAGCAGCCAAGAGGAGAGGTTCGGTAGCCACGAGCAGTACTTC.